Listed below are T cell receptor beta chains from one sample, sequenced in a study of blood T cell repertoires in COVID-19. Profiled with immunoSEQ multiplex PCR; TCRdb holds only in-frame clones, not every one. The sample lists 350,000 to 500,000 clones, about 88% occurring once. The sample taken for sequencing was PBMCs or T cells enriched from blood (not recorded which). The receptor source for this set is a woman aged 18-30 years who had been exposed to COVID-19. Both conserved end residues are part of each CDR3. The order of the fields is J gene, V gene, D gene, clone size, CDR3 protein, CDR3 DNA. A D gene is named only where the DNA matches it firmly. Not all rows give a size; the values are once, few, many and, for expanded clones, a class.

>TRBJ2-2|TRBV6-5|NA|few
CASSRGHPGTGELFF
TGTGCCAGCAGCCGCGGACACCCTGGGACCGGGGAGCTGTTTTTT
>TRBJ1-1|TRBV19|NA|NA
CASSRLGSGDTEAFF
TGTGCCAGTAGTAGGCTAGGGTCAGGGGACACTGAAGCTTTCTTT
>TRBJ2-3|TRBV28|NA|NA
CASSLSGRVTDTQYF
TGTGCCAGCAGTTTATCCGGCAGGGTGACAGATACGCAGTATTTT
>TRBJ1-6|TRBV9|NA|NA
CASRAEQGLYSPLHF
TGTGCCAGCAGGGCCGAACAGGGCCTATATTCACCCCTCCACTTT
>TRBJ2-2|TRBV7-2|NA|NA
CASSLGGGANTGELFF
TGTGCCAGCAGCTTAGGAGGCGGCGCGAACACCGGGGAGCTGTTTTTT
>TRBJ2-2|TRBV6-1|NA|NA
CASSEVGQAGELFF
TGTGCCAGCAGTGAAGTGGGGCAGGCCGGGGAGCTGTTTTTT
>TRBJ2-7|TRBV6-5|NA|NA
CASRQGFSSYEQYF
TGTGCCAGCAGACAGGGTTTCAGCTCCTACGAGCAGTACTTC
>TRBJ2-5|TRBV6-2/TRBV6-3|TRBD2|NA
CASSYYRAGGGGASETQYF
TGTGCCAGCAGTTACTATCGGGCTGGCGGCGGGGGGGCCTCAGAGACCCAGTACTTC
>TRBJ1-2|TRBV7-8|NA|NA
CASSRNIDSVYGYTF
TGTGCCAGCAGCCGCAACATAGACAGTGTCTATGGCTACACCTTC
>TRBJ1-3|TRBV3-1/TRBV3-2|TRBD1|few
CASSQDGTALNTIYF
TGTGCCAGCAGCCAAGACGGGACAGCTTTAAACACCATATATTTT
>TRBJ2-7|TRBV13|TRBD1|once
CASSSGTGRTYEQYF
TGTGCCAGCAGCTCCGGGACAGGGAGGACCTACGAGCAGTACTTC
>TRBJ2-5|TRBV28|NA|NA
CASRAGIQETQYF
TGTGCCAGTCGGGCGGGGATACAAGAGACCCAGTACTTC
>TRBJ1-5|TRBV7-2|TRBD1|NA
CASSLRQGVTNQPQHF
TGTGCCAGCAGCTTAAGACAGGGTGTTACCAATCAGCCCCAGCATTTT
>TRBJ2-1|TRBV7-9|TRBD2|few
CAITRLAGVAEQFF
TGTGCCATTACAAGACTAGCGGGAGTCGCTGAGCAGTTCTTC
>TRBJ2-1|TRBV18|TRBD2|NA
CASSGGSGRYEQFF
TGTGCCAGCTCCGGGGGAAGCGGGAGATATGAGCAGTTCTTC
>TRBJ2-7|TRBV9|NA|NA
CASSPLTGLRSEQYF
TGTGCCAGCAGCCCTTTGACGGGGTTAAGGAGCGAGCAGTACTTC
>TRBJ1-1|TRBV27|NA|few
CASSLSGGDTEAFF
TGTGCCAGCAGTTTATCTGGGGGGGATACTGAAGCTTTCTTT
>TRBJ1-2|TRBV4-2|TRBD1|NA
CASSQPSRTGTNGYTF
TGTGCCAGCAGCCAACCCTCCAGGACAGGGACAAATGGCTACACCTTC
>TRBJ1-3|TRBV6-5|NA|NA
CASSYDRAGSGNTIYF
TGTGCCAGCAGTTACGACAGAGCGGGCTCTGGAAACACCATATATTTT
>TRBJ2-7|TRBV5-4|TRBD2|NA
CASSPGGSGTYEQYF
TGTGCCAGCAGCCCGGGGGGGTCCGGAACCTACGAGCAGTACTTC
>TRBJ1-4|TRBV7-2|NA|NA
CASSLGPSNEKLFF
TGTGCCAGCAGCTTAGGGCCGTCTAATGAAAAACTGTTTTTT
>TRBJ1-5|TRBV19|TRBD1|once
CASSLQGAGNQPQHF
TGTGCCAGTAGTTTACAGGGGGCTGGCAATCAGCCCCAGCATTTT
>TRBJ1-5|TRBV7-2|NA|NA
CASSPTGLVSQPQHF
TGTGCCAGCAGCCCTACAGGGCTCGTAAGTCAGCCCCAGCATTTT
>TRBJ2-7|TRBV7-9|TRBD2|NA
CASSLSGGAPYEQYF
TGTGCCAGCAGCCTTAGCGGGGGGGCCCCCTACGAGCAGTACTTC
>TRBJ2-3|TRBV28|TRBD1|NA
CASIPRTGTGGYTQYF
TGTGCCAGCATCCCCCGAACCGGGACAGGGGGGTATACGCAGTATTTT
>TRBJ2-1|TRBV27|NA|NA
CASWTQGGNEQFF
TGTGCCAGCTGGACACAAGGGGGAAATGAGCAGTTCTTC
>TRBJ1-5|TRBV4-3|NA|NA
CASSQDIYSNQPQHF
TGCGCCAGCAGCCAAGATATTTATAGCAATCAGCCCCAGCATTTT
>TRBJ1-5|TRBV6-9|NA|NA
CASSPAHLENQPQHF
TGTGCCAGCAGCCCCGCACACCTAGAAAATCAGCCCCAGCATTTT
>TRBJ1-2|TRBV19|NA|NA
CASNGQIANYGYTF
TGTGCCAGTAACGGACAGATCGCTAACTATGGCTACACCTTC
>TRBJ1-2|TRBV5-5|TRBD1|once
CASSNHGTALTF
TGTGCCAGCAGCAACCATGGGACAGCCCTAACCTTC
>TRBJ1-3|TRBV12-5|NA|NA
CASGHPRDNSGNTIYF
TGTGCTAGTGGTCATCCTCGGGACAACTCTGGAAACACCATATATTTT
>TRBJ2-5|TRBV29-1|TRBD1|NA
CSVEAGTGYGQETQYF
TGCAGCGTTGAAGCTGGGACAGGGTATGGCCAAGAGACCCAGTACTTC
>TRBJ2-5|TRBV27|TRBD1|NA
CASSSDRGKGTQYF
TGTGCCAGCAGTTCGGACAGGGGAAAAGGGACCCAGTACTTC
>TRBJ1-1|TRBV15|TRBD1|NA
CATSSWTGQNTEAFF
TGTGCCACCAGCAGTTGGACAGGGCAGAACACTGAAGCTTTCTTT
>TRBJ1-6|TRBV28|TRBD1|NA
CASSRTGAVSPLHF
TGTGCCAGCAGTCGCACAGGGGCGGTTTCACCCCTCCACTTT
>TRBJ1-2|TRBV7-9|NA|NA
CASSEDSYGYTF
TGTGCCAGCAGCGAAGACAGCTATGGCTACACCTTC